Listed here are 18 T cell receptor beta chains from one sample, sequenced in a study of T cell responses to AZD1222 COVID-19 vaccine. TCRdb keeps only in-frame clones here, not all; method: immunoSEQ multiplex PCR. The repertoire holds under 95,000 clones, with roughly nine tenths as singletons. The sample in question was peripheral blood, obtained 28 days after the second AZD1222 dose. Receptor source: an adult who received the AZD1222 COVID-19 vaccine.

This chain links TRBV19 with TRBJ2-3; 10 bases line up with TRBD1. Germline CDR1 and CDR2: LNHDA and SQIVND (reference sequence). This CDR3 has 16 residues. The V and J ends lost 4 bases and 6 bases, in that order; junction bases with no gene match: 10. The CDR3 DNA sequence: TGTGCCAGTAGTACATCCGGGACAGGGGCTAGGGATACGCAGTATTTT. It specifies CASSTSGTGARDTQYF. The entire variable domain, with the rest obtained from reference TRBV19 and TRBJ2-3, is as follows: DGGITQSPKYLFRKEGQNVTLSCEQNLNHDAMYWYRQDPGQGLRLIYYSQIVNDFQKGDIAEGYSVSREKKESFPLTVTSAQKNPTAFYLCASSTSGTGARDTQYFGPGTRLTVL.

The chain combines TRBV4-2 with TRBJ2-2; 8 nucleotides agree with TRBD1. The CDR3 has 15 residues. V lost 2 bases and J lost 6; bases outside the gene matches: 5. The germline gives CDR1 LGHNA, CDR2 YNFKEQ. The CDR3 DNA is TGTGCCAGCAGCCAACCTACGGACAGGGCCGGGGAGCTGTTTTTT. Its translation is CASSQPTDRAGELFF.

The gene calls are TRBV9 and TRBJ2-3; D possibly corresponds to TRBD2 (7 bases). The CDR3 length is 14 residues. V was pared by 5 bases and J by 2 bases, with 12 bases between. Germline CDR1 SGDLS, CDR2 YYNGEE. CDR3 DNA: TGTGCCAGCAGTAAGGGGGGGAACACAGATACGCAGTATTTT. Its translation: CASSKGGNTDTQYF.

This clone was found once. The chain uses TRBV6-1 and TRBJ2-1; 11 positions match TRBD2. J was trimmed by 2 bases and V by 4 bases; bases with no gene match: 4. CDR1 and CDR2 (germline): MNHNS, SASEGT. CDR3 length equals 16 residues. The CDR3 sequence is CASSALAGGTYNEQFF. The CDR3 bases are TGTGCCAGCAGTGCATTAGCGGGGGGGACCTACAATGAGCAGTTCTTC.

This clone was observed a single time. V usage is TRBV5-1 and J usage is TRBJ2-7; D gene ambiguous. This CDR3 is 11 amino acids long. The germline CDR1 and CDR2 sequences are SGHRS and YFSETQ. V was shortened by 0 bases and J by 4 bases, with 2 bases between the two germline ends. CDR3 coding DNA: TGCGCCAGCAGCTTGGCTTACGAGCAGTACTTC. Its protein is CASSLAYEQYF.

The chain recombines TRBV28 with TRBJ2-7; 13 nucleotides agree with TRBD2. Germline V gene data show CDR1 as MDHEN and CDR2 as SYDVKM. The CDR3 runs 16 residues. Losses at the gene ends were 5 bases for V and 2 bases for J; bases not matched to a gene: 6. The CDR3 nucleotides read TGTGCCAGCAGTCTTACCGGGACTAGCGGGACCTACGAGCAGTACTTC. Its protein is CASSLTGTSGTYEQYF.

V is TRBV19 and J is TRBJ1-5; TRBD1 might be the D (5 bases). The CDR3 totals 16 residues. Trimming removed 5 bases at V and 3 bases at J, with 17 bases between. CDR1 is LNHDA, CDR2 SQIVND, per germline (reference sequence). This CDR3 reads CASSARDRTFNQPQHF. Here the CDR3 DNA reads TGTGCCAGTAGTGCGCGGGACCGGACCTTCAATCAGCCCCAGCATTTT.

V gene TRBV6-5 combines with J gene TRBJ2-5; 8 nucleotides agree with TRBD1. Per the germline V gene, CDR1 is MNHEY and CDR2 is SVGAGI. Trimming cost V 2 bases and J 5 bases; bases outside gene matches: 10. The CDR3 length is 16 residues. CDR3 DNA sequence: TGTGCCAGCAGTTACGACCAGACAGGGGTCGGGGAGACCCAGTACTTC. This sequence encodes CASSYDQTGVGETQYF.

This clone was counted a single time. This chain uses TRBV6-5 with TRBJ2-7, with D unresolved. V was pared by 2 bases and J by 2 bases, with 10 bases between. Germline CDR1 is MNHEY and CDR2 is SVGAGI. CDR3 length equals 14 residues. As DNA, the CDR3 is TGTGCCAGCAGTTACGGGTTAGGGACCTACGAGCAGTACTTC. Protein: CASSYGLGTYEQYF.

This clone showed up just a few times. The rearrangement joins TRBV28 to TRBJ1-2; D is undetermined. The V and J ends lost 3 bases and 3 bases respectively, with 11 bases between them. The V gene's germline CDR1 is MDHEN and CDR2 SYDVKM. The CDR3 runs 14 residues. The CDR3 coding sequence is TGTGCCAGCAGTTTGGGTCGGCTAGACTATGGCTACACCTTC. Protein sequence: CASSLGRLDYGYTF.

V is TRBV2 and J is TRBJ2-3; D uncertain. Germline loops: CDR1 SNHLY, CDR2 FYNNEI. With 7 bases removed from V and 2 bases from J, the gap between germline ends came to 7 bases. The CDR3 is made up of 12 amino acids. The CDR3 region has the DNA TGTGCCAGCACCATAAACACAGATACGCAGTATTTT. Protein product: CASTINTDTQYF.

J is TRBJ2-5 and V is TRBV9; 10 positions match TRBD2. Germline lookup yields CDR1 SGDLS and CDR2 YYNGEE. V was clipped by 4 bases and J by 5 bases; unmatched bases: 2. This CDR3 is built from 13 residues. The CDR3: CASSPAGGETQYF. CDR3 DNA: TGTGCCAGCAGCCCAGCGGGGGGGGAGACCCAGTACTTC.

The count of this clone is one. V is TRBV4-1 and J is TRBJ2-1; 11 bases agree with TRBD2. The CDR3 spans 16 residues. The V gene's germline CDR1 is MGHRA and CDR2 YSYEKL. V was pared by 6 bases and J by 8 bases, with 12 bases of the junction left unmatched. This CDR3 reads CASSPLLAGGFDEQFF. The CDR3 region has the DNA TGCGCCAGCAGTCCTCTTCTAGCGGGGGGTTTCGATGAGCAGTTCTTC.

This chain connects TRBV3-1 (or the pseudogene TRBV3-2) to TRBJ2-2; unclear D gene. This CDR3 has 12 amino acids. CDR1 and CDR2 from the germline V gene are LGHDT and YNNKEL (reference sequence). Trimming took 3 bases from V and 3 from J, leaving 2 bases between them. This CDR3 is CASSQDTGELFF. The CDR3 DNA follows: TGTGCCAGCAGCCAGGACACCGGGGAGCTGTTTTTT.

The gene calls are TRBV5-8 and TRBJ2-7, with D perhaps TRBD1 (7 bases). CDR1 is SGHTS and CDR2 is YDEGEE in the germline V gene. V gave up 1 base and J gave up 4 bases, with 15 bases separating them. The CDR3 is 15 residues long. The DNA of the CDR3 is TGTGCCAGCAGCTTGTTGCGGGACAGCAAGTACGAGCAGTACTTC. This translates into CASSLLRDSKYEQYF.

The V call is TRBV7-9, the J call TRBJ2-5; possible D gene TRBD2, 6 bases. The CDR3 contains 14 residues. CDR1 is SEHNR and CDR2 is FQNEAQ in the germline V gene (reference sequence). Trimming took 4 bases from V and 5 from J, leaving 14 bases between them. The CDR3 bases are TGTGCCAGCAGCTCCTTTGCGGGGCAGGAGACCCAGTACTTC. It encodes CASSSFAGQETQYF.

This chain joins TRBV3-1 (or the pseudogene TRBV3-2) and TRBJ1-5; D unresolved. The CDR3 length is 14 residues. Trimming stripped 1 base from V and 5 bases from J, with 9 bases between. Germline CDR1 and CDR2: LGHDT and YNNKEL (reference sequence). The CDR3 sequence: CASSQGYGHQPQHF. The CDR3 DNA reads as TGTGCCAGCAGCCAAGGCTATGGTCATCAGCCCCAGCATTTT.

This chain uses TRBV28 with TRBJ1-4; the D gene is possibly TRBD1 (5 bases). This CDR3 contains 17 residues. CDR1 and CDR2 from the germline V gene are MDHEN and SYDVKM. Trimming took 6 bases from V and 0 from J, leaving 17 bases between them. The CDR3 sequence: CASSSSQGFTTNEKLFF. In nucleotides, the CDR3 is TGTGCCAGCAGCTCGTCGCAGGGATTTACAACTAATGAAAAACTGTTTTTT.